The T cell receptor beta chain under discussion was sequenced for a study of T-cell reconstitution after alpha-beta-depleted transplantation in children. Unique molecular identifiers were incorporated when the TCRbeta library was constructed. TCRdb used MiXCR to reprocess the PCR reads, holding one entry per CDR3 protein. The table shows about 640,000 distinct CDR3 sequences, with 10% to 15% occurring only once. CDR1 is DFQATT and CDR2 is SNEGSKA in the germline V gene (reference sequence). After removal of 6 bases from V and 5 bases from J, the junction contained 5 bases not matched to a gene. The CDR3 length is 13 residues.

The source of this sequence is a male patient younger than 18 who had a stem cell transplant for acute myeloid leukemia, so the T cells may come from the graft donor. Here the sequenced sample was PBMCs, mostly from graft donor cells, taken 360 days after TCRalphabeta/CD19-depleted stem cell transplant. The gene calls are TRBV20-1 and TRBJ1-2, with 11 bases fitting TRBD1. CDR3 nucleotide sequence: TGCAGTGCACCCGGGACAGGGGGGTATGGCTACACCTTC. Its translation: CSAPGTGGYGYTF.